These 10 T cell receptor beta chains share one sample of origin, sequenced in a study of blood T cell repertoires in COVID-19. Profiling relied on immunoSEQ multiplex PCR, and the TCRdb table lists in-frame clones only, not all of them. The table has some 100,000 clones, over 80% seen once. Sequencing was carried out using peripheral blood. The receptors were sampled from a human donor with active COVID-19. The donor label of this sample is uncertain.

The V and J genes are TRBV6-5 and TRBJ2-1; 7 bases line up with TRBD1. The V and J ends lost 1 base and 6 bases, in that order; junction bases with no gene match: 6. CDR1 is MNHEY and CDR2 is SVGAGI in the germline V gene. The CDR3 totals 15 residues. The CDR3 nucleotides are TGTGCCAGCAGTTACTGGCAGGGACAGATCAATGAGCAGTTCTTC. Amino acids: CASSYWQGQINEQFF.

The chain employs TRBV5-6 and TRBJ2-1; D perhaps matches TRBD1 (6 bases). The CDR3 has 15 amino acids. Between the trimmed V and J ends, which lost 2 bases and 8 bases, there was a span of 17 bases. CDR1 is SGHDT and CDR2 is YYEEEE in the germline V gene. CDR3 sequence reads: CASSFSKVWGHEQFF. CDR3 nucleotides: TGTGCCAGCAGCTTTTCGAAAGTCTGGGGGCATGAGCAGTTCTTC.

A few counts support this clone. The rearrangement joins TRBV4-1 to TRBJ2-7; D unresolved. Trimming stripped 3 bases from V and 7 bases from J, with 13 bases between. CDR1 and CDR2 (germline): MGHRA, YSYEKL. CDR3 length: 13 amino acids. DNA for the CDR3: TGCGCCAGCAGCCAGCTAATTTCCTGGGAGCAGTACTTC. This codes for CASSQLISWEQYF.

This rearrangement joins TRBV5-6 to TRBJ1-3; tentatively, D is TRBD1 (6 bases). Germline CDR1 SGHDT, CDR2 YYEEEE. The CDR3 covers 16 residues. V lost 4 bases and J lost 2, with 16 bases in between. CDR3 region: CASSQRGSGTGNTIYF. The DNA of the CDR3 is TGTGCCAGCAGCCAGAGGGGGTCAGGGACTGGAAACACCATATATTTT. Combining the CDR3 with reference TRBV5-6 and TRBJ1-3 gives the whole variable domain DAGVTQSPTHLIKTRGQQVTLRCSPKSGHDTVSWYQQALGQGPQFIFQYYEEEERQRGNFPDRFSGHQFPNYSSELNVNALLLGDSALYLCASSQRGSGTGNTIYFGEGSWLTVV.

This chain connects TRBV6-5 to TRBJ2-1; D possibly corresponds to TRBD1 (6 bases). The CDR3 runs to 15 residues. Trimming took 0 bases from V and 7 from J, leaving 13 bases between them. In germline, CDR1 is MNHEY, CDR2 SVGAGI. The CDR3 DNA reads TGTGCCAGCAGTTACTCAGGGCAGGGGTGGAATGAGCAGTTCTTC. As protein: CASSYSGQGWNEQFF.

The V call is TRBV2, the J call TRBJ1-3, with 10 positions matching TRBD1. Germline CDR1 and CDR2: SNHLY and FYNNEI. There are 15 residues in the CDR3. V dropped 6 bases and J dropped 3; count of bases not matched to a gene: 5. Written as DNA, the CDR3 is TGTGCCAGCAGCCCGGGACAGGGGATTGGAAACACCATATATTTT. It is translated as CASSPGQGIGNTIYF. The variable domain in full, completed from reference TRBV2 and TRBJ1-3, reads EPEVTQTPSHQVTQMGQEVILRCVPISNHLYFYWYRQILGQKVEFLVSFYNNEISEKSEIFDDQFSVERPDGSNFTLKIRSTKLEDSAMYFCASSPGQGIGNTIYFGEGSWLTVV.

This chain links TRBV10-3 with TRBJ2-7; 10 bases match TRBD1. CDR1 is ENHRY and CDR2 is SYGVKD in the germline V gene. V gave up 4 bases and J gave up 1 base; unmatched junction bases: 7. This CDR3 region has 16 residues. The CDR3 coding sequence is TGTGCCATCAGTGGGTCCGGGACAGGGGTATCCTACGAGCAGTACTTC. Protein: CAISGSGTGVSYEQYF.

V and J are TRBV5-4 and TRBJ2-7; 8 bases map to TRBD1. CDR1 and CDR2 from the germline V gene are SGHNT and YYREEE (reference sequence). The J segment lost 0 bases and the V segment lost 4 bases, leaving 6 bases of the junction unmatched. This CDR3 is built from 15 residues. CDR3 sequence reads: CASSQGARVSYEQYF. The CDR3 DNA sequence: TGTGCCAGCAGCCAGGGGGCCAGGGTCTCCTACGAGCAGTACTTC.

The rearrangement joins TRBV19 to TRBJ2-1; a possible D gene is TRBD1 (6 bases). Per the germline V gene, CDR1 is LNHDA and CDR2 is SQIVND (reference sequence). CDR3 length equals 14 residues. Between the trimmed V and J ends, which lost 1 base and 2 bases, there was a span of 6 bases. DNA for the CDR3: TGTGCCAGTAGTATAGGGACAGCCTACAATGAGCAGTTCTTC. As protein: CASSIGTAYNEQFF.

This clone occurred once. The chain carries TRBV20-1 and TRBJ1-2; no clear D. CDR1 DFQATT and CDR2 SNEGSKA come from the germline V gene (reference sequence). V lost 3 bases and J 0 bases, leaving 11 bases between the germline ends. The CDR3 runs 14 residues. CDR3 nucleotides: TGCAGTGCTAGTGGACTCCTAGCTAACTATGGCTACACCTTC. Its translation: CSASGLLANYGYTF.